The rows below give T cell receptor beta chains drawn from one sample of a study of shared clonotypes between healthy human individuals. The data were produced by immunoSEQ multiplex PCR, yet TCRdb's version contains in-frame clones alone and is incomplete. The sample contains about 600,000 clones, 97% of which appear only once. Input material: naive CD4+ T cells sorted from blood. The receptors shown here come from a young woman in good health. Both conserved end residues are part of each CDR3. D genes are given only for firm matches. Rows may omit the clone size; those that give it use once, few, many or a size class.

CDR3 protein | CDR3 DNA | J gene | D gene | V gene | clone size
CASRETPGVGYTF | TGTGCCAGCAGGGAGACCCCTGGGGTTGGCTACACCTTC | TRBJ1-2 | . | TRBV6-1 | .
CASSGRTSKETQYF | TGTGCCAGCAGTGGCCGGACCTCTAAAGAGACCCAGTACTTC | TRBJ2-5 | . | TRBV2 | .
CASSFGTSWEAEQFF | TGCGCCAGCAGCTTCGGGACAAGTTGGGAGGCTGAGCAGTTCTTC | TRBJ2-1 | . | TRBV5-1 | .
CSVANNQGQPQHF | TGCAGCGTTGCAAACAACCAGGGTCAGCCCCAGCATTTT | TRBJ1-5 | . | TRBV29-1 | .
CATSRSTGAGYGYTF | TGTGCCACCAGCAGGAGTACAGGGGCGGGATATGGCTACACCTTC | TRBJ1-2 | TRBD1 | TRBV15 | .
CASSLLLDSPYGYTF | TGCGCCAGCAGCTTATTACTGGACAGCCCATATGGCTACACCTTC | TRBJ1-2 | . | TRBV5-1 | .
CSVEGRSLGYNEQFF | TGCAGCGTTGAAGGGCGGTCCCTCGGCTACAATGAGCAGTTCTTC | TRBJ2-1 | . | TRBV29-1 | .
CASKKAGGETQYF | TGTGCCAGCAAAAAGGCCGGGGGAGAGACCCAGTACTTC | TRBJ2-5 | . | TRBV5-5 | .
CASSLRNSYEQFF | TGTGCCAGCAGCCTCAGGAATAGCTATGAGCAGTTCTTC | TRBJ2-1 | . | TRBV7-9 | .
CAIRPVEDSYNEQFF | TGTGCCATCAGGCCGGTAGAGGACTCCTACAATGAGCAGTTCTTC | TRBJ2-1 | . | TRBV10-3 | .
CSVTRDTSGNTIYF | TGCAGCGTTACCCGGGACACCTCTGGAAACACCATATATTTT | TRBJ1-3 | . | TRBV29-1 | .
CASSSGTARQPQHF | TGTGCCAGCAGCTCCGGGACAGCGCGGCAGCCCCAGCATTTT | TRBJ1-5 | TRBD1 | TRBV7-2 | .
CASSLGSSGGSSYNEQFF | TGTGCCAGCAGCTTAGGGTCTTCTGGCGGGAGCTCCTACAATGAGCAGTTCTTC | TRBJ2-1 | TRBD2 | TRBV11-3 | .
CASSFSPLPTSGRKVATYEQYF | TGTGCCAGCAGCTTTTCCCCCCTGCCGACTAGCGGGAGGAAAGTTGCCACCTACGAGCAGTACTTC | TRBJ2-7 | TRBD2 | TRBV7-3 | .
CAITEGGNTIYF | TGTGCCATCACAGAGGGTGGAAACACCATATATTTT | TRBJ1-3 | . | TRBV10-3 | .
CASNGQGRTEAFF | TGTGCCAGCAATGGACAGGGGCGGACTGAAGCTTTCTTT | TRBJ1-1 | TRBD1 | TRBV2 | once
CASSYGDRETTNEKLFF | TGCGCCAGCAGCTATGGGGACAGGGAGACAACTAATGAAAAACTGTTTTTT | TRBJ1-4 | TRBD1 | TRBV5-1 | .
CASSFSPGIKKVDNEQFF | TGTGCCAGCAGTTTCTCACCCGGGATCAAGAAAGTGGACAATGAGCAGTTCTTC | TRBJ2-1 | . | TRBV27 | .
CASSKGPGHPSTDTQYF | TGTGCCAGCAGTAAAGGCCCGGGACACCCCTCCACAGATACGCAGTATTTT | TRBJ2-3 | . | TRBV6-1 | .
CASSLGTSGYQETQYF | TGCGCCAGCAGCCTCGGGACTAGCGGGTACCAAGAGACCCAGTACTTC | TRBJ2-5 | TRBD2 | TRBV5-1 | .
CAISEGTRNEKLFF | TGTGCCATCAGTGAAGGGACACGTAATGAAAAACTGTTTTTT | TRBJ1-4 | . | TRBV10-3 | .
CARSLAAIAGVLYNEQFF | TGTGCCAGAAGCTTGGCGGCAATAGCGGGAGTCCTGTACAATGAGCAGTTCTTC | TRBJ2-1 | TRBD2 | TRBV5-3 | .
CASRFIIPGRGNYGYTF | TGTGCCAGCAGATTCATTATTCCAGGGAGAGGCAACTATGGCTACACCTTC | TRBJ1-2 | . | TRBV28 | .
CASSSDRGWTYEQYF | TGCGCCAGCAGCTCCGACAGGGGTTGGACCTACGAGCAGTACTTC | TRBJ2-7 | TRBD1 | TRBV5-1 | .
CASSTRTGGETQYF | TGTGCCAGTAGTACACGGACAGGCGGAGAGACCCAGTACTTC | TRBJ2-5 | TRBD1 | TRBV19 | .
CASSTRGFSSYEQYF | TGTGCCAGTAGTACACGGGGCTTCAGCTCCTACGAGCAGTACTTC | TRBJ2-7 | . | TRBV19 | .
CASSPGGQGFGYTF | TGTGCCAGCTCACCAGGGGGACAGGGTTTCGGCTACACCTTC | TRBJ1-2 | TRBD1 | TRBV18 | once
CASSMGRYTDTQYF | TGTGCCAGTAGTATGGGGCGGTACACAGATACGCAGTATTTT | TRBJ2-3 | . | TRBV19 | once
CASSLAPGTSGNTIYF | TGCGCCAGCAGCTTGGCCCCAGGGACGAGTGGAAACACCATATATTTT | TRBJ1-3 | . | TRBV5-1 | .
CAWSASRGNYGYTF | TGTGCCTGGAGCGCCTCCAGGGGCAACTATGGCTACACCTTC | TRBJ1-2 | . | TRBV30 | .
CASSDIGGRWGEQFF | TGTGCCAGCAGTGATATTGGCGGGAGGTGGGGTGAGCAGTTCTTC | TRBJ2-1 | TRBD2 | TRBV6-1 | .
CASSQVQGTSTDTQYF | TGTGCCAGCAGCCAAGTCCAGGGTACTAGCACAGATACGCAGTATTTT | TRBJ2-3 | . | TRBV14 | .
CASSPRRNEQYF | TGCGCCAGCAGCCCACGCCGGAACGAGCAGTACTTC | TRBJ2-7 | . | TRBV5-1 | .
CASSPTGRNEQYF | TGTGCCAGCTCACCAACGGGACGAAACGAGCAGTACTTC | TRBJ2-7 | . | TRBV18 | .
CSARWLYEQYF | TGCAGTGCTAGATGGCTCTACGAGCAGTACTTC | TRBJ2-7 | . | TRBV20-1 | once
CASSFGSKSSYEQYF | TGTGCCAGCAGCTTTGGGAGTAAGTCCTCCTACGAGCAGTACTTC | TRBJ2-7 | . | TRBV12-1 | .